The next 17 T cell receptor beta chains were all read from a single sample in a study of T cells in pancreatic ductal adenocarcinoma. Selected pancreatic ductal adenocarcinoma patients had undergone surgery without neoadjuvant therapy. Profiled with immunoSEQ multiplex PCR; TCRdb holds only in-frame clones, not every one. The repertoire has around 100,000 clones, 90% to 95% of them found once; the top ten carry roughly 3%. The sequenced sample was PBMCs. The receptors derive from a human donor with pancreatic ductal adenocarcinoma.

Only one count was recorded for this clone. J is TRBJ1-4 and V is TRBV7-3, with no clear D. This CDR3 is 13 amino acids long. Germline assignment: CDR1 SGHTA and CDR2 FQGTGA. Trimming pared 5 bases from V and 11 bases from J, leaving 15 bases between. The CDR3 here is CASSPSDVRKLFF. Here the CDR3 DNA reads TGTGCCAGCAGCCCTTCCGATGTGAGGAAACTGTTTTTT. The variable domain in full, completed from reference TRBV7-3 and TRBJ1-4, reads GAGVSQTPSNKVTEKGKYVELRCDPISGHTALYWYRQSLGQGPEFLIYFQGTGAADDSGLPNDRFFAVRPEGSVSTLKIQRTERGDSAVYLCASSPSDVRKLFFGSGTQLSVL.

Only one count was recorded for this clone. The CDR3 is CASIRGKGTDTQYF. The CDR3 DNA sequence: TGCGCCAGCATCAGAGGCAAGGGCACAGATACGCAGTATTTT. The chain combines TRBV5-1 with TRBJ2-3; the D is unclear. The V end lost 6 bases, the J end lost 1 base, and 12 bases lay between the germline ends. The V gene's germline CDR1 is SGHRS and CDR2 YFSETQ. CDR3 length: 14 residues.

The CDR3 coding sequence is TGTGCCAGTAGTCTACAGGGGGCGCAGGAAAAACTGTTTTTT. It is translated as CASSLQGAQEKLFF. This rearrangement joins TRBV19 to TRBJ1-4; 9 nucleotides agree with TRBD1. The CDR3 runs 14 residues. The ends lost 5 bases at V and 8 bases at J; junction bases unmatched: 6. The germline CDR1 and CDR2 sequences are LNHDA and SQIVND (reference sequence).

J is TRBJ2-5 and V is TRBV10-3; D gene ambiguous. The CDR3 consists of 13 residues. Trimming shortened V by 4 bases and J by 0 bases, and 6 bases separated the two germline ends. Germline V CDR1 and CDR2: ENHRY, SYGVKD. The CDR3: CAISGTYQETQYF. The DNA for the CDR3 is TGTGCCATCAGTGGAACTTACCAAGAGACCCAGTACTTC.

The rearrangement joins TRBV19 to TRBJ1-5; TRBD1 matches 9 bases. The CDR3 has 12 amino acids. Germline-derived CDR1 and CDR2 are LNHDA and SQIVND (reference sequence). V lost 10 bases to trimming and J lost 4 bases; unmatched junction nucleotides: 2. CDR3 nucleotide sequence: TGTGCCATAGGACAGGGGAATCAGCCCCAGCATTTT. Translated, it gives CAIGQGNQPQHF. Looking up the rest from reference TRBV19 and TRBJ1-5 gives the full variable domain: DGGITQSPKYLFRKEGQNVTLSCEQNLNHDAMYWYRQDPGQGLRLIYYSQIVNDFQKGDIAEGYSVSREKKESFPLTVTSAQKNPTAFYLCAIGQGNQPQHFGDGTRLSIL.

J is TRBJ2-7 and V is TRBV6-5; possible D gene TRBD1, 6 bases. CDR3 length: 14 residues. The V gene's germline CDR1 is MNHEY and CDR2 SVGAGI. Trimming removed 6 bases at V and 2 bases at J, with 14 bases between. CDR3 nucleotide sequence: TGTGCCAGCAGATCCCTACAGGGTCCCTACGAGCAGTACTTC. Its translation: CASRSLQGPYEQYF.

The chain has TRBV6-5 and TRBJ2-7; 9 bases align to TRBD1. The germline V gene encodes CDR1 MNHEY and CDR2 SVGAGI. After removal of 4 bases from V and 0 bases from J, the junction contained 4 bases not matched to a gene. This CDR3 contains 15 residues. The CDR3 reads CASSFGQGSSYEQYF. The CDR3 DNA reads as TGTGCCAGCAGTTTTGGACAGGGGAGCTCCTACGAGCAGTACTTC.

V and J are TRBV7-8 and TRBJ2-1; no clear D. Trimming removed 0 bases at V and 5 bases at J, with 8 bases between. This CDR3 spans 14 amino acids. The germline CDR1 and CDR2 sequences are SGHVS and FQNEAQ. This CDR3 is CASSLAWQNNEQFF. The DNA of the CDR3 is TGTGCCAGCAGCTTAGCGTGGCAAAACAATGAGCAGTTCTTC.

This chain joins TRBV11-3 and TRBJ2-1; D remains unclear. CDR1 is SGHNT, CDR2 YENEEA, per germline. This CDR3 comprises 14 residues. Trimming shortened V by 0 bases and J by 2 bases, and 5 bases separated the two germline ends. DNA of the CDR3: TGTGCCAGCAGCTTAGATCGGGCCTACAATGAGCAGTTCTTC. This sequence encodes CASSLDRAYNEQFF.

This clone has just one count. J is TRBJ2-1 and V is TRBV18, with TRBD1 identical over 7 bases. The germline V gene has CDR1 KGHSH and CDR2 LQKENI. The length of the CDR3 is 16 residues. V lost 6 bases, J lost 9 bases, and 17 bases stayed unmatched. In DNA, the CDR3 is TGTGCCAGCTCCCGTCTGACAGGGCAGTTTACGAGTGAGCAGTTCTTC. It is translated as CASSRLTGQFTSEQFF.

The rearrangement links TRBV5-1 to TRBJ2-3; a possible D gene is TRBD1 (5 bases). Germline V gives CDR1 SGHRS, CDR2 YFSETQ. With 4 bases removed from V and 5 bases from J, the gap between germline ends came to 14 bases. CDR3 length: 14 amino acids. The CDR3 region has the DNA TGCGCCAGCAGCCAGGGTGGACGTGAAGATACGCAGTATTTT. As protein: CASSQGGREDTQYF. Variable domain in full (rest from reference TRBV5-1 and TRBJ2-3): KAGVTQTPRYLIKTRGQQVTLSCSPISGHRSVSWYQQTPGQGLQFLFEYFSETQRNKGNFPGRFSGRQFSNSRSEMNVSTLELGDSALYLCASSQGGREDTQYFGPGTRLTVL.

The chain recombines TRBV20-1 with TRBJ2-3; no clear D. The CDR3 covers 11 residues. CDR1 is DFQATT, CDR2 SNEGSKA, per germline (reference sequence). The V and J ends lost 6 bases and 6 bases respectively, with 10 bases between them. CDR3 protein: CSASRRDTQYF. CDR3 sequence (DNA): TGCAGTGCCTCCCGGCGGGATACGCAGTATTTT.

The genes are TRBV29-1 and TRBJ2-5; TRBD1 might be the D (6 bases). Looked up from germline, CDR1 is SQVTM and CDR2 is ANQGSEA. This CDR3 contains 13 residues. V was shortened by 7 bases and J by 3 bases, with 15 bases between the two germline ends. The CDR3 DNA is TGCAGCGGCACAGGGTTAGTGGAAGAGACCCAGTACTTC. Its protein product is CSGTGLVEETQYF.

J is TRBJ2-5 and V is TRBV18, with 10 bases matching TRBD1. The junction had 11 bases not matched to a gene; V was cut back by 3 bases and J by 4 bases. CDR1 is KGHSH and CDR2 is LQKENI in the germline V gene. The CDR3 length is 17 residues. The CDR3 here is CASSPLSGTGVRETQYF. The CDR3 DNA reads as TGTGCCAGCTCACCTCTTTCCGGGACAGGGGTTCGAGAGACCCAGTACTTC.

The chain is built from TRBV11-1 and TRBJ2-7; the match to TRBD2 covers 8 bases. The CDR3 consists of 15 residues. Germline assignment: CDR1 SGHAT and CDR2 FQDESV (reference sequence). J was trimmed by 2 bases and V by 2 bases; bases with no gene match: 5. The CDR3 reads CASSLNAGGPYEQYF. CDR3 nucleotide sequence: TGTGCCAGCAGCTTAAATGCGGGAGGTCCCTACGAGCAGTACTTC. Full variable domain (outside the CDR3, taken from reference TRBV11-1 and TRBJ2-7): EAEVAQSPRYKITEKSQAVAFWCDPISGHATLYWYRQILGQGPELLVQFQDESVVDDSQLPKDRFSAERLKGVDSTLKIQPAELGDSAMYLCASSLNAGGPYEQYFGPGTRLTVT.

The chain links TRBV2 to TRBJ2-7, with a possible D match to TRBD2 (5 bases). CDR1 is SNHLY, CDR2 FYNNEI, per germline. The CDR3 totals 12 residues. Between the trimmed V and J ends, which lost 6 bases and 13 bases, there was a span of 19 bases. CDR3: CASSSLFGNSYF. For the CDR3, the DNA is TGTGCCAGCAGCTCCCTGTTCGGGAACTCCTACTTC.

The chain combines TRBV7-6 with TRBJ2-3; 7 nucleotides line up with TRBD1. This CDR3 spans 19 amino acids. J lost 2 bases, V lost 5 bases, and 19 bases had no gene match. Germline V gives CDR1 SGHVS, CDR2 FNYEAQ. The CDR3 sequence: CASSLRVSPGQRITDTQYF. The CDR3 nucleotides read TGTGCCAGCAGCCTCCGAGTCTCGCCGGGACAGAGGATCACAGATACGCAGTATTTT.